This TCR beta chain was captured by sequencing in a study of blood T cells in healthy people across ages. Whole-study findings and limits: Estimates of diversity drawn from one million T cells were considered underestimates.

PCR was performed a second time for 7 to 11 cycles using a sample-barcoded 5' primer and a J-beta primer mix. TCRdb re-called the 5' RACE reads through MiXCR, storing one row per CDR3 protein. This sample yields roughly 800,000 distinct CDR3 sequences, of which about three fifths are seen a single time; about 20% belongs to the top ten. Concerning this clonotype: Its matching antigen is unknown.

From germline, CDR1 is DFQATT and CDR2 SNEGSKA (reference sequence). The CDR3 covers 14 residues. J lost 5 bases, V lost 6 bases, and 9 bases had no gene match. Total RNA amounts of at least 6 micrograms were extracted per sample. This sequence originates from a young man in good health. V is TRBV20-1 and J is TRBJ2-1; 8 bases map to TRBD2. Sequenced material: blood. The CDR3 DNA follows: TGCAGTGCCCGACCCGGACTAGCCCACAATGAGCAGTTCTTC. It encodes CSARPGLAHNEQFF.